The 4 T cell receptor beta chains in this list originate from one sample, sequenced in a study of blood T cell repertoires in COVID-19. This table comes from immunoSEQ multiplex PCR, and its TCRdb copy is limited to in-frame clones, with some not included. The sample holds roughly 70,000 clones, about 88% seen once. Sequencing input: peripheral blood. These receptors were collected from a man aged 65 to 79 with active COVID-19.

The V call is TRBV4-2, the J call TRBJ2-1; 9 bases match TRBD2. Germline V gene sequence: CDR1 LGHNA, CDR2 YNFKEQ. J lost 2 bases, V lost 1 base, and 3 bases had no gene match. The CDR3 runs to 16 residues. CDR3 nucleotides: TGTGCCAGCAGCCAAGTCGGCGGGAGGGCCTACAATGAGCAGTTCTTC. Translating it yields CASSQVGGRAYNEQFF.

The CDR3 DNA follows: TGTGCCAGCAGCCGGGCGGGAGGGCCGGTTGAGCAGTTCTTC. Translating it yields CASSRAGGPVEQFF. The V gene is TRBV7-3, the J gene TRBJ2-1; 9 bases agree with TRBD2. This CDR3 has 14 residues. V was clipped by 5 bases and J by 9 bases; unmatched bases: 8. CDR1 is SGHTA and CDR2 is FQGTGA in the germline V gene.

The chain joins TRBV5-4 to TRBJ2-7; 7 nucleotides line up with TRBD2. V was clipped by 1 base and J by 6 bases; unmatched bases: 7. This CDR3 region has 14 residues. CDR1 SGHNT and CDR2 YYREEE come from the germline V gene (reference sequence). The CDR3 nucleotides read TGTGCCAGCAGCTTGATCCGGGAGCGGGGCGAGCAGTACTTC. This encodes CASSLIRERGEQYF.

This rearrangement joins TRBV28 to TRBJ2-7; 10 bases agree with TRBD1. V lost 5 bases and J lost 4; bases outside the gene matches: 8. Germline lookup yields CDR1 MDHEN and CDR2 SYDVKM. The length of the CDR3 is 15 residues. The CDR3 bases are TGTGCCAGCAGTCCCCGGACAGGGGGGTGGTACGAGCAGTACTTC. Protein: CASSPRTGGWYEQYF.